The rows below give T cell receptor beta chains drawn from one sample of a study of control samples from healthy donors and cancer patients. TCRdb's table, derived via immunoSEQ multiplex PCR, lists solely in-frame clones and lacks some. The sample carries roughly 220,000 clones, roughly 94% recorded once. Material: blood. The receptor source for this set is a man aged 50-60 years in good health. CDR3s include the opening cysteine and the closing phenylalanine or tryptophan. Each record gives: clone size, CDR3 length, V gene, J gene, D gene, CDR3 protein, CDR3 DNA. The D gene is left open where the match is weak. Size tells how often a clone was seen (once, few, many) or the class of an expanded clone, and some rows leave it out.

abundance: -; len: 14; v_gene: TRBV19; j_gene: TRBJ2-1; d_gene: TRBD1; CDR3aa: CASSIRTGRNEQFF; CDR3nt: TGTGCCAGTAGTATCCGGACAGGGAGGAATGAGCAGTTCTTC
abundance: -; len: 15; v_gene: TRBV5-1; j_gene: TRBJ1-2; d_gene: TRBD1; CDR3aa: CASSPGTGGDYGYTF; CDR3nt: TGCGCCAGCAGCCCCGGGACAGGGGGCGACTATGGCTACACCTTC
abundance: -; len: 15; v_gene: TRBV7-3; j_gene: TRBJ2-1; d_gene: -; CDR3aa: CASSLSGTSYNEQFF; CDR3nt: TGTGCCAGCAGCTTAAGCGGGACCTCCTACAATGAGCAGTTCTTC
abundance: once; len: 14; v_gene: TRBV6-2/TRBV6-3; j_gene: TRBJ1-2; d_gene: -; CDR3aa: CASSYRERQNGYTF; CDR3nt: TGTGCCAGCAGTTACCGGGAGAGACAGAATGGCTACACCTTC
abundance: -; len: 17; v_gene: TRBV3-1/TRBV3-2; j_gene: TRBJ2-1; d_gene: TRBD1; CDR3aa: CASSPPLTDRERNEQFF; CDR3nt: TGTGCCAGCAGCCCCCCTCTCACGGACAGGGAGCGAAATGAGCAGTTCTTC
abundance: -; len: 14; v_gene: TRBV5-5; j_gene: TRBJ1-2; d_gene: -; CDR3aa: CASSRDGDNYGYTF; CDR3nt: TGTGCCAGCAGCCGCGACGGAGATAACTATGGCTACACCTTC
abundance: -; len: 14; v_gene: TRBV24-1; j_gene: TRBJ1-2; d_gene: -; CDR3aa: CATSGSGINYGYTF; CDR3nt: TGTGCCACCAGTGGATCAGGAATTAACTATGGCTACACCTTC
abundance: -; len: 15; v_gene: TRBV10-1; j_gene: TRBJ2-1; d_gene: TRBD2; CDR3aa: CASSESAGGFNEQFF; CDR3nt: TGCGCCAGCAGTGAGTCGGCGGGGGGGTTTAATGAGCAGTTCTTC
abundance: -; len: 13; v_gene: TRBV6-6; j_gene: TRBJ2-1; d_gene: -; CDR3aa: CASTFSSYNEQFF; CDR3nt: TGTGCCAGCACCTTTAGCTCCTACAATGAGCAGTTCTTC
abundance: -; len: 14; v_gene: TRBV5-6; j_gene: TRBJ2-7; d_gene: -; CDR3aa: CASSLVMVNGEQYF; CDR3nt: TGTGCCAGCAGCCTCGTGATGGTAAATGGCGAGCAGTACTTC
abundance: -; len: 16; v_gene: TRBV7-8; j_gene: TRBJ1-1; d_gene: TRBD1; CDR3aa: CASSARQGLRNTEAFF; CDR3nt: TGTGCCAGCAGCGCTCGACAGGGATTGCGGAACACTGAAGCTTTCTTT
abundance: -; len: 16; v_gene: TRBV5-4; j_gene: TRBJ1-1; d_gene: -; CDR3aa: CASSPPGGRKNTEAFF; CDR3nt: TGTGCCAGCAGCCCTCCCGGGGGACGGAAGAACACTGAAGCTTTCTTT
abundance: -; len: 12; v_gene: TRBV9; j_gene: TRBJ1-2; d_gene: TRBD1; CDR3aa: CASSVAGGGYTF; CDR3nt: TGTGCCAGCAGCGTAGCAGGGGGAGGCTACACCTTC
abundance: -; len: 16; v_gene: TRBV7-2; j_gene: TRBJ2-1; d_gene: -; CDR3aa: CASSLVGRSSYNEQFF; CDR3nt: TGTGCCAGCAGCTTAGTAGGCCGGAGCTCCTACAATGAGCAGTTCTTC
abundance: -; len: 15; v_gene: TRBV25-1; j_gene: TRBJ2-3; d_gene: TRBD2; CDR3aa: CASSQTSGGADTQYF; CDR3nt: TGTGCCAGCAGTCAGACTAGCGGGGGGGCAGATACGCAGTATTTT
abundance: -; len: 11; v_gene: TRBV20-1; j_gene: TRBJ2-7; d_gene: -; CDR3aa: CSARAVYEQYF; CDR3nt: TGCAGTGCTAGGGCCGTCTACGAGCAGTACTTC
abundance: -; len: 15; v_gene: TRBV28; j_gene: TRBJ2-1; d_gene: TRBD1; CDR3aa: CASSPRTGDSDEQFF; CDR3nt: TGTGCCAGCAGCCCGAGGACAGGGGATAGCGATGAGCAGTTCTTC
abundance: -; len: 15; v_gene: TRBV4-1; j_gene: TRBJ1-6; d_gene: TRBD1; CDR3aa: CASSHGQGFGSPLHF; CDR3nt: TGCGCCAGCAGCCACGGACAGGGTTTCGGTTCACCCCTCCACTTT
abundance: -; len: 16; v_gene: TRBV28; j_gene: TRBJ2-1; d_gene: -; CDR3aa: CASSFRIAGFNNEQFF; CDR3nt: TGTGCCAGCAGTTTCAGAATTGCGGGGTTCAACAATGAGCAGTTCTTC
abundance: -; len: 14; v_gene: TRBV19; j_gene: TRBJ1-3; d_gene: -; CDR3aa: CASSPHNSGNTIYF; CDR3nt: TGTGCCAGTAGCCCGCACAACTCTGGAAACACCATATATTTT
abundance: few; len: 13; v_gene: TRBV11-3; j_gene: TRBJ2-3; d_gene: -; CDR3aa: CASSLVPTDTQYF; CDR3nt: TGTGCCAGCAGCTTAGTCCCCACAGATACGCAGTATTTT
abundance: -; len: 15; v_gene: TRBV27; j_gene: TRBJ2-3; d_gene: -; CDR3aa: CASSSGGRSTDTQYF; CDR3nt: TGTGCCAGCAGTTCTGGCGGCAGATCCACAGATACGCAGTATTTT
abundance: -; len: 16; v_gene: TRBV28; j_gene: TRBJ1-3; d_gene: -; CDR3aa: CASSRILLGSGNTIYF; CDR3nt: TGTGCCAGCAGCCGGATTCTTTTGGGCTCTGGAAACACCATATATTTT
abundance: -; len: 16; v_gene: TRBV28; j_gene: TRBJ1-5; d_gene: -; CDR3aa: CASSAPQGYSNQPQHF; CDR3nt: TGTGCCAGCAGTGCTCCACAGGGTTATAGCAATCAGCCCCAGCATTTT
abundance: -; len: 15; v_gene: TRBV27; j_gene: TRBJ1-5; d_gene: TRBD1; CDR3aa: CASSPGQGANQPQHF; CDR3nt: TGTGCCAGCAGCCCGGGACAGGGGGCGAATCAGCCCCAGCATTTT
abundance: once; len: 12; v_gene: TRBV2; j_gene: TRBJ1-3; d_gene: -; CDR3aa: CASDRFGNTIYF; CDR3nt: TGTGCCAGCGACAGATTTGGAAACACCATATATTTT
abundance: few; len: 14; v_gene: TRBV7-9; j_gene: TRBJ1-1; d_gene: -; CDR3aa: CASSPSGTEGEAFF; CDR3nt: TGTGCCAGCAGCCCGTCCGGGACTGAAGGTGAAGCTTTCTTT
abundance: -; len: 14; v_gene: TRBV5-1; j_gene: TRBJ2-3; d_gene: -; CDR3aa: CASSLDRGVDTQYF; CDR3nt: TGCGCCAGCAGCTTGGATAGGGGGGTAGATACGCAGTATTTT
abundance: -; len: 13; v_gene: TRBV18; j_gene: TRBJ1-3; d_gene: -; CDR3aa: CASSPVPRDTIYF; CDR3nt: TGTGCCAGCTCACCCGTGCCGCGGGACACCATATATTTT
abundance: -; len: 14; v_gene: TRBV20-1; j_gene: TRBJ2-5; d_gene: -; CDR3aa: CSASGGTAQETQYF; CDR3nt: TGCAGTGCTAGTGGAGGGACAGCGCAAGAGACCCAGTACTTC
abundance: -; len: 12; v_gene: TRBV28; j_gene: TRBJ1-1; d_gene: -; CDR3aa: CASSAARFEAFF; CDR3nt: TGTGCCAGCAGTGCTGCCCGGTTTGAAGCTTTCTTT
abundance: -; len: 12; v_gene: TRBV6-1; j_gene: TRBJ2-2; d_gene: -; CDR3aa: CASSDRSGELFF; CDR3nt: TGTGCCAGCAGTGACAGGAGCGGGGAGCTGTTTTTT
abundance: -; len: 15; v_gene: TRBV27; j_gene: TRBJ1-1; d_gene: TRBD1; CDR3aa: CASSQTGGENTEAFF; CDR3nt: TGTGCCAGCAGTCAGACAGGGGGCGAGAACACTGAAGCTTTCTTT
abundance: once; len: 15; v_gene: TRBV4-1; j_gene: TRBJ2-6; d_gene: -; CDR3aa: CASSPGVSGANVLTF; CDR3nt: TGCGCCAGCAGCCCGGGGGTCTCTGGGGCCAACGTCCTGACTTTC
abundance: -; len: 11; v_gene: TRBV10-3; j_gene: TRBJ1-2; d_gene: TRBD1; CDR3aa: CALQGGDGYTF; CDR3nt: TGTGCCCTACAGGGGGGAGATGGCTACACCTTC
abundance: -; len: 13; v_gene: TRBV28; j_gene: TRBJ1-1; d_gene: -; CDR3aa: CASDGTLRTEAFF; CDR3nt: TGTGCCAGTGACGGGACCCTTAGGACTGAAGCTTTCTTT
abundance: -; len: 15; v_gene: TRBV3-1/TRBV3-2; j_gene: TRBJ1-5; d_gene: -; CDR3aa: CASSQAQGYNQPQHF; CDR3nt: TGTGCCAGCAGCCAAGCACAGGGTTACAATCAGCCCCAGCATTTT
abundance: -; len: 13; v_gene: TRBV9; j_gene: TRBJ2-5; d_gene: -; CDR3aa: CASSVQGGETQYF; CDR3nt: TGTGCCAGCAGCGTACAGGGGGGGGAGACCCAGTACTTC
abundance: once; len: 13; v_gene: TRBV5-6; j_gene: TRBJ1-5; d_gene: TRBD1; CDR3aa: CASSLSQGGPQHF; CDR3nt: TGTGCCAGCAGCTTGTCTCAGGGGGGGCCCCAGCATTTT
abundance: -; len: 15; v_gene: TRBV4-3; j_gene: TRBJ2-1; d_gene: -; CDR3aa: CASSQDSGSYNEQFF; CDR3nt: TGCGCCAGCAGCCAAGATAGCGGCTCCTACAATGAGCAGTTCTTC
abundance: -; len: 15; v_gene: TRBV19; j_gene: TRBJ1-1; d_gene: -; CDR3aa: CASSIDLERNTEAFF; CDR3nt: TGTGCCAGTAGTATAGACCTGGAGAGGAACACTGAAGCTTTCTTT
abundance: once; len: 17; v_gene: TRBV5-5; j_gene: TRBJ2-5; d_gene: TRBD1; CDR3aa: CASSPSGQGSFASAQYF; CDR3nt: TGTGCCAGCAGCCCTTCGGGACAGGGGTCTTTTGCCTCGGCCCAGTACTTC
abundance: few; len: 12; v_gene: TRBV18; j_gene: TRBJ1-1; d_gene: -; CDR3aa: CAGFSMNTEAFF; CDR3nt: TGTGCAGGGTTTTCCATGAACACTGAAGCTTTCTTT
abundance: -; len: 14; v_gene: TRBV5-1; j_gene: TRBJ2-5; d_gene: -; CDR3aa: CASSLRATRETQYF; CDR3nt: TGCGCCAGCAGCTTGAGGGCGACTCGAGAGACCCAGTACTTC
abundance: -; len: 13; v_gene: TRBV6-1; j_gene: TRBJ1-5; d_gene: -; CDR3aa: CASSEVRDQPQHF; CDR3nt: TGTGCCAGCAGTGAAGTAAGGGATCAGCCCCAGCATTTT
abundance: once; len: 14; v_gene: TRBV7-2; j_gene: TRBJ1-2; d_gene: TRBD1; CDR3aa: CASSPRQGSYGYTF; CDR3nt: TGTGCCAGCAGCCCCCGACAGGGAAGCTATGGCTACACCTTC
abundance: -; len: 13; v_gene: TRBV3-1/TRBV3-2; j_gene: TRBJ2-2; d_gene: -; CDR3aa: CASSERGSGELFF; CDR3nt: TGTGCCAGCAGCGAAAGGGGGTCAGGGGAGCTGTTTTTT
abundance: -; len: 13; v_gene: TRBV10-2; j_gene: TRBJ1-1; d_gene: TRBD1; CDR3aa: CASSAGGGTEAFF; CDR3nt: TGCGCCAGCAGCGCAGGGGGCGGGACTGAAGCTTTCTTT
abundance: -; len: 15; v_gene: TRBV27; j_gene: TRBJ2-3; d_gene: TRBD2; CDR3aa: CASSLGSGVPDTQYF; CDR3nt: TGTGCCAGCAGTTTGGGTAGCGGGGTCCCAGATACGCAGTATTTT
abundance: -; len: 12; v_gene: TRBV2; j_gene: TRBJ2-1; d_gene: -; CDR3aa: CASSPEYNEQFF; CDR3nt: TGTGCCAGCAGCCCCGAGTACAATGAGCAGTTCTTC
abundance: -; len: 11; v_gene: TRBV5-4; j_gene: TRBJ2-5; d_gene: -; CDR3aa: CASSQGETQYF; CDR3nt: TGTGCCAGCAGCCAGGGGGAGACCCAGTACTTC
abundance: -; len: 12; v_gene: TRBV28; j_gene: TRBJ1-6; d_gene: -; CDR3aa: CASSLSQGSLHF; CDR3nt: TGTGCCAGCAGTTTATCCCAGGGGTCCCTCCACTTT
abundance: -; len: 13; v_gene: TRBV2; j_gene: TRBJ1-3; d_gene: -; CDR3aa: CASRANFGNTIYF; CDR3nt: TGTGCCAGCAGGGCCAATTTTGGAAACACCATATATTTT
abundance: -; len: 15; v_gene: TRBV2; j_gene: TRBJ1-2; d_gene: -; CDR3aa: CASSLGMSEPDGYTF; CDR3nt: TGTGCCAGCTCATTAGGGATGAGTGAGCCCGATGGCTACACCTTC
abundance: -; len: 16; v_gene: TRBV7-2; j_gene: TRBJ2-5; d_gene: TRBD2; CDR3aa: CASSLSTRGVVETQYF; CDR3nt: TGTGCCAGCAGCCTATCGACCCGGGGGGTCGTCGAGACCCAGTACTTC
abundance: -; len: 13; v_gene: TRBV6-6; j_gene: TRBJ1-5; d_gene: -; CDR3aa: CASTTGSNQPQHF; CDR3nt: TGTGCCAGCACGACGGGTAGCAATCAGCCCCAGCATTTT